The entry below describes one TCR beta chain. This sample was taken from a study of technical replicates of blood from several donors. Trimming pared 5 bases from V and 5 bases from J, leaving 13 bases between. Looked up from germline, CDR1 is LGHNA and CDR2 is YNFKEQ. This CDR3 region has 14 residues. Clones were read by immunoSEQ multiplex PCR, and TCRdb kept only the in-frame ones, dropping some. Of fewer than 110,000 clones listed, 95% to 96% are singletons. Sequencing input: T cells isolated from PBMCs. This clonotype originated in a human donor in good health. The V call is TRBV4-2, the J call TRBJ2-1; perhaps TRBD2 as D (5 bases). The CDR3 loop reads CASSLIDSDNEQFF. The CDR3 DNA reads TGTGCCAGCAGCTTGATCGATAGCGACAATGAGCAGTTCTTC.